Below are 8 T cell receptor beta chains sequenced from a single sample in a study of blood T cell repertoires in COVID-19. Sequenced by immunoSEQ multiplex PCR; TCRdb stores in-frame clones only, minus some. The sample shows 400,000 or so clones, around nine tenths of them seen only once. Sequenced: peripheral blood. Source of these receptors: a human donor in a cohort sampled during active COVID-19.

The V gene is TRBV23-1, the J gene TRBJ1-1; the match to TRBD1 covers 8 bases. TRBV23-1 is an ORF for which the function is uncertain. V was pared by 4 bases and J by 6 bases, with 10 bases of the junction left unmatched. CDR3 size: 15 residues. The CDR3 nucleotides are TGCGCCAGCAGTCGCCACGACAGGGGAGTGTCTGAAGCTTTCTTT. Translated, it gives CASSRHDRGVSEAFF.

This chain's CDR3 is CASSRRRRETQYF. Here the CDR3 DNA reads TGTGCCAGCAGCCGTAGAAGGAGGGAGACCCAGTACTTC. The V and J genes are TRBV7-2 and TRBJ2-5, with D possibly matching TRBD2 (5 bases). V lost 5 bases and J lost 5, with 12 bases in between. The CDR3 has 13 amino acids. Germline loops: CDR1 SGHTA, CDR2 FQGNSA.

This chain uses TRBV11-2 with TRBJ2-3; tentative D call: TRBD2 (5 bases). Germline V gene lookup returns CDR1 SGHAT and CDR2 FQNNGV. Trimming removed 2 bases at V and 1 base at J, with 13 bases between. The CDR3 has 16 residues. Here the CDR3 DNA reads TGTGCCAGCAGCTTAAATTCCGGGGTGGGCACAGATACGCAGTATTTT. It yields the protein CASSLNSGVGTDTQYF.

The chain recombines TRBV3-1 (or the pseudogene TRBV3-2) with TRBJ2-3, with a tentative D call TRBD2 (5 bases). This CDR3 is 15 amino acids long. V was cut by 4 bases and J by 4 bases, with 15 bases left in between. Germline V gene data show CDR1 as LGHDT and CDR2 as YNNKEL (reference sequence). The chain's CDR3 is CASSPLRGSADTQYF. The CDR3 region has the DNA TGTGCCAGCAGCCCCTTACGGGGATCTGCAGATACGCAGTATTTT.

The J gene is TRBJ1-1, the V gene TRBV5-1; 12 nucleotides agree with TRBD1. Trimming at V came to 3 bases and at J to 6 bases, leaving 6 bases not matched to a gene. CDR1 SGHRS and CDR2 YFSETQ come from the germline V gene. This CDR3 region has 15 residues. The CDR3 sequence is CASSSGDRGLAEAFF. In DNA, the CDR3 is TGCGCCAGCAGCTCGGGGGACAGGGGGCTTGCTGAAGCTTTCTTT.

J is TRBJ2-7 and V is TRBV7-3, with D hard to call. V gave up 0 bases and J gave up 7 bases, with 13 bases separating them. The CDR3 has 14 amino acids. Germline V lookup: CDR1 SGHTA, CDR2 FQGTGA. This chain's CDR3 is CASSLTRSSREQYF. The CDR3 DNA sequence: TGTGCCAGCAGCTTAACGAGGTCATCACGGGAGCAGTACTTC. The complete variable domain, with remaining parts taken from reference TRBV7-3 and TRBJ2-7, reads GAGVSQTPSNKVTEKGKYVELRCDPISGHTALYWYRQSLGQGPEFLIYFQGTGAADDSGLPNDRFFAVRPEGSVSTLKIQRTERGDSAVYLCASSLTRSSREQYFGPGTRLTVT.

This chain links TRBV19 with TRBJ1-5; no reliable D call. This CDR3 spans 14 amino acids. V lost 7 bases and J 3 bases, leaving 13 bases between the germline ends. The germline V gene has CDR1 LNHDA and CDR2 SQIVND (reference sequence). For the CDR3, the DNA is TGTGCCAGTACCCCAGGCGTATCCAATCAGCCCCAGCATTTT. Translation: CASTPGVSNQPQHF.

V usage is TRBV24-1 and J usage is TRBJ1-2; unclear D gene. CDR3 length equals 13 residues. The germline gives CDR1 KGHDR, CDR2 SFDVKD. V was trimmed by 4 bases and J by 2 bases, leaving 7 bases between them. In DNA form, the CDR3 reads TGTGCCACCAGTGAGACTACCAACTATGGCTACACCTTC. It translates to CATSETTNYGYTF.